Presented here are 9 T cell receptor beta chains from one specimen sequenced in a study of T cell changes during pregnancy in multiple sclerosis. The data were produced by immunoSEQ multiplex PCR, yet TCRdb's version contains in-frame clones alone and is incomplete. The repertoire holds tens of thousands of clones, approximately 93% seen once, with more than 2.5% in the top ten. Material: peripheral blood, obtained in the second trimester of pregnancy. The origin of the receptors is a female donor with multiple sclerosis, enrolled in a pregnancy study.

The chain uses TRBV10-3 and TRBJ2-1, with TRBD1 matching 9 bases. The CDR3 spans 13 residues. V was clipped by 5 bases and J by 10 bases; unmatched bases: 6. Germline assignment: CDR1 ENHRY and CDR2 SYGVKD. The CDR3 DNA follows: TGTGCCATCAGTTCAGACAGGGGGGGAGAGCAGTTCTTC. It translates to CAISSDRGGEQFF.

The chain uses TRBV7-2 and TRBJ1-5; D is unclear. The germline CDR1 and CDR2 sequences are SGHTA and FQGNSA. The V end lost 3 bases, the J end lost 7 bases, and 10 bases lay between the germline ends. CDR3 length: 13 residues. DNA of the CDR3: TGTGCCAGCAGCTTCCCCGGGTCCCAGCCCCAGCATTTT. This translates into CASSFPGSQPQHF.

The chain is built from TRBV7-9 and TRBJ1-1; D is possibly TRBD1 (5 bases). Per the germline V gene, CDR1 is SEHNR and CDR2 is FQNEAQ (reference sequence). V was clipped by 5 bases and J by 4 bases, with 11 bases between them. The CDR3 contains 13 residues. CDR3 sequence: CASSPGGGTEAFF. As DNA, the CDR3 is TGTGCCAGCAGCCCTGGGGGGGGCACTGAAGCTTTCTTT.

V and J are TRBV6-5 and TRBJ2-5, with TRBD2 matching 7 bases. CDR1 MNHEY and CDR2 SVGAGI come from the germline V gene. The CDR3 extends over 14 amino acids. Germline trimming cut 7 bases from V and 5 bases from J; bases unmatched to any gene: 10. The CDR3 region is CASTRGSVGETQYF. The CDR3 DNA reads as TGTGCCAGCACGCGGGGGTCGGTTGGGGAGACCCAGTACTTC.

The rearrangement joins TRBV21-1 to TRBJ2-3; the table's D gene call, TRBD2, was not cross checked with the DNA. TRBV21-1 is a pseudogene locus. The length of the CDR3 is 16 residues. The CDR3 DNA is TGTGCCAGCAGCCAATGGACTAGCGGGGAGTCGGATACGCAGTATTTT. Amino acids: CASSQWTSGESDTQYF.

The CDR3 DNA is TGTGCCTGGAGTGTAACGGGGGAAGGAAGGGATGGCTACACCTTC. Translating it yields CAWSVTGEGRDGYTF. The genes are TRBV30 and TRBJ1-2; D is perhaps TRBD1 (5 bases). The CDR3 loop spans 15 amino acids. V was shortened by 0 bases and J by 6 bases, with 17 bases between the two germline ends. In germline, CDR1 is GTSNPN, CDR2 SVGIG (reference sequence).

The chain couples TRBV6-1 to TRBJ2-2, with a possible D match to TRBD2 (5 bases). CDR1 is MNHNS and CDR2 is SASEGT in the germline V gene. This CDR3 contains 15 residues. Trimming cost V 11 bases and J 0 bases, with 16 bases left between them. The CDR3 protein is CAGRMGATNTGELFF. CDR3 sequence (DNA): TGTGCCGGCCGTATGGGAGCTACGAACACCGGGGAGCTGTTTTTT.

V is TRBV6-5 and J is TRBJ1-3; D gene ambiguous. CDR3 size: 14 residues. Per germline, CDR1 MNHEY and CDR2 SVGAGI. The germline V and J ends were trimmed by 5 bases and 0 bases, with 8 bases remaining between them. CDR3 region: CASSIISSGNTIYF. The CDR3 DNA is TGTGCCAGCAGTATTATTAGCTCTGGAAACACCATATATTTT.

The V call is TRBV6-5, the J call TRBJ1-5; D is uncertain. V lost 6 bases, J lost 1 base, and 13 bases lay in between. The germline CDR1 and CDR2 sequences are MNHEY and SVGAGI. This CDR3 is 15 amino acids long. The CDR3 DNA sequence: TGTGCCAGCAGCCCCGTTCGGGGAAGCAATCAGCCCCAGCATTTT. The encoded protein is CASSPVRGSNQPQHF.